Following are 32 T cell receptor beta chains from one sample sequenced in a study of Ad26.COV2.S vaccination and SARS-CoV-2 variants. Here immunoSEQ multiplex PCR was the method, and the copy in TCRdb shows in-frame clones only, minus some. The table has hundreds of thousands of clones, roughly 90% seen once. Treatment denoted: roughly 18 received Ad26.COV2.S at low or high dose, single or two shots; roughly five received placebo; per-sample allocation not given. Specimens were obtained on day 63 following the first vaccine or placebo injection. The sequencing used peripheral blood, collected in a trial of Ad26.COV2.S vaccine versus placebo. All receptors derive from a person aged 18-60 years who received the Ad26.COV2.S COVID-19 vaccine or a placebo.

The chain recombines TRBV29-1 with TRBJ1-1; perhaps TRBD1 as D (6 bases). Trimming cost V 7 bases and J 4 bases, with 16 bases left between them. CDR3 length: 13 amino acids. CDR1 is SQVTM and CDR2 is ANQGSEA in the germline V gene. CDR3 sequence reads: CSGAQGGGTEAFF. The DNA for the CDR3 is TGCAGCGGTGCTCAGGGAGGGGGCACTGAAGCTTTCTTT.

This clone was seen just once. This chain connects TRBV6-2 or TRBV6-3 to TRBJ1-2; D is unresolved. The CDR3 is 16 residues long. V was shortened by 2 bases and J by 2 bases, with 15 bases between the two germline ends. Germline CDR1 is MNHEY and CDR2 is SVGEGT. The CDR3 DNA follows: TGTGCCAGCAGTTACCCCGGGCAGCTCACCAACTATGGCTACACCTTC. This codes for CASSYPGQLTNYGYTF.

The V and J genes are TRBV6-2 or TRBV6-3 and TRBJ1-2; D is perhaps TRBD1 (6 bases). Germline V CDR1 and CDR2: MNHEY, SVGEGT. The CDR3 length is 15 residues. V dropped 1 base and J dropped 3 bases, with 12 bases sitting between them. The CDR3 is CASSYLGGSDYGYTF. The DNA of the CDR3 is TGTGCCAGCAGTTACTTGGGGGGCTCGGACTATGGCTACACCTTC.

The chain carries TRBV12-3 or TRBV12-4 and TRBJ1-2; D not certain. Trimming cost V 5 bases and J 8 bases, with 12 bases left between them. The CDR3 covers 12 residues. The CDR3 nucleotides are TGTGCCAGCAGTCCCGGTACTCGAGGCTACACCTTC. Protein: CASSPGTRGYTF.

This sequence joins TRBV10-3 and TRBJ2-3, with a weak D call TRBD2 (6 bases). Germline CDR1 and CDR2: ENHRY and SYGVKD. This CDR3 has 13 amino acids. Trimming shortened V by 6 bases and J by 5 bases, and 12 bases separated the two germline ends. The CDR3 protein is CAISMGTGDTQYF. In nucleotides, the CDR3 is TGTGCCATCAGCATGGGGACTGGAGATACGCAGTATTTT.

The V call is TRBV10-3, the J call TRBJ2-2; 9 bases match TRBD2. The CDR3 sequence is 15 residues long. CDR1 is ENHRY, CDR2 SYGVKD, per germline. With 4 bases clipped from V and 3 bases from J, the junction kept 3 bases outside the gene matches. The CDR3, as DNA: TGTGCCATCAGTGGCGGGGGGGCCTACACCGGGGAGCTGTTTTTT. This codes for CAISGGGAYTGELFF.

The V call is TRBV7-2, the J call TRBJ1-5; 7 positions match TRBD1. CDR1 and CDR2 from the germline V gene are SGHTA and FQGNSA. With V trimmed by 6 bases and J by 3 bases, 8 bases remained unmatched. The CDR3 loop spans 15 amino acids. The CDR3 region has the DNA TGTGCCAGCAGACCTGACAGGGCCCTCAATCAGCCCCAGCATTTT. It is translated as CASRPDRALNQPQHF.

This clone appeared a single time. This chain connects TRBV20-1 to TRBJ2-7; D is undetermined. From germline, CDR1 is DFQATT and CDR2 SNEGSKA (reference sequence). The germline V and J ends were trimmed by 5 bases and 6 bases, with 8 bases remaining between them. This CDR3 region has 10 residues. CDR3: CSAGVSEQYF. The CDR3 DNA sequence: TGCAGTGCTGGGGTGAGCGAGCAGTACTTC.

This chain connects TRBV6-2 or TRBV6-3 to TRBJ2-7; 10 bases align to TRBD1. The germline gives CDR1 MNHEY, CDR2 SVGEGT. Losses at the gene ends were 6 bases for V and 4 bases for J; bases not matched to a gene: 12. This CDR3 region has 16 residues. The CDR3 DNA reads TGTGCCAGCAGCCTGGACCCGGGACAGGGGCTATACGAGCAGTACTTC. This translates into CASSLDPGQGLYEQYF.

The chain is built from TRBV6-1 and TRBJ1-5, with 9 bases identical to TRBD1. The CDR3 loop spans 16 amino acids. The J segment lost 7 bases and the V segment lost 4 bases, leaving 11 bases of the junction unmatched. Germline-derived CDR1 and CDR2 are MNHNS and SASEGT. CDR3 region: CASSAQSGTGYQPQHF. The CDR3 bases are TGTGCCAGCAGTGCTCAAAGCGGGACAGGGTACCAGCCCCAGCATTTT.

A few counts support this clone. The chain combines TRBV5-1 with TRBJ2-7, with 10 bases identical to TRBD1. The CDR3 is 13 residues long. CDR1 is SGHRS and CDR2 is YFSETQ in the germline V gene. V lost 4 bases, J lost 6 bases, and 4 bases stayed unmatched. CDR3 nucleotide sequence: TGCGCCAGCAGCCCCCGGGACAGGGGCGAGCAGTACTTC. This gives the protein CASSPRDRGEQYF.

The J gene is TRBJ2-3, the V gene TRBV6-5, with 7 bases that match TRBD2. Germline CDR1 and CDR2: MNHEY and SVGAGI. V lost 8 bases to trimming and J lost 1 base; unmatched junction nucleotides: 6. The CDR3 has 14 amino acids. The CDR3 loop is CASGGLAGTDTQYF. The CDR3 bases are TGTGCCAGCGGGGGTCTAGCGGGCACAGATACGCAGTATTTT.

This rearrangement joins TRBV7-2 to TRBJ2-7; 9 positions match TRBD1. The CDR3 runs to 17 residues. J gave up 5 bases and V 2 bases, and 13 bases lay outside the gene matches. Germline assignment: CDR1 SGHTA and CDR2 FQGNSA. CDR3 residues: CASSLRSPGQGFDEQYF. The CDR3 DNA is TGTGCCAGCAGCTTAAGGTCTCCGGGACAGGGCTTCGACGAGCAGTACTTC.

This sequence joins TRBV5-1 and TRBJ1-1; no firm D call. CDR1 and CDR2 (germline): SGHRS, YFSETQ. The ends were cut back, 5 bases at V and 1 base at J, with 6 bases in the middle. This CDR3 region has 12 residues. CDR3 amino acids: CASRTENTEAFF. The CDR3 bases are TGCGCCAGCAGGACGGAGAACACTGAAGCTTTCTTT.

The V call is TRBV19, the J call TRBJ1-4; D call uncertain. CDR1 LNHDA and CDR2 SQIVND come from the germline V gene (reference sequence). The V end was cut by 2 bases, the J end by 0 bases, with 4 bases between. The CDR3 covers 14 residues. The CDR3 DNA follows: TGTGCCAGTAGTATATCTGCAACTAATGAAAAACTGTTTTTT. As protein: CASSISATNEKLFF.

On this clone itself: Other DNA sequences in this sample translate to the same CDR3. The rearrangement links TRBV6-5 to TRBJ1-6, with D perhaps matching TRBD1 (6 bases). V lost 5 bases and J 2 bases, leaving 10 bases between the germline ends. CDR1 and CDR2 from the germline V gene are MNHEY and SVGAGI. The CDR3 is 15 residues long. The CDR3 nucleotides are TGTGCCAGCAGTCTACAGGGAGCCTATAATTCACCCCTCCACTTT. It is translated as CASSLQGAYNSPLHF.

The chain couples TRBV6-1 to TRBJ1-1; D gene ambiguous. The CDR3 spans 13 residues. Germline V lookup: CDR1 MNHNS, CDR2 SASEGT. Trimming left V 2 bases short and J 1 base short, with 5 bases between. CDR3 sequence reads: CASSERWNTEAFF. The CDR3 nucleotides read TGTGCCAGCAGTGAAAGGTGGAACACTGAAGCTTTCTTT.

This chain links TRBV19 with TRBJ2-5, with D maybe TRBD2 (7 bases). V gave up 3 bases and J gave up 1 base, with 18 bases separating them. The germline V gene has CDR1 LNHDA and CDR2 SQIVND (reference sequence). This CDR3 contains 17 residues. CDR3 coding DNA: TGTGCCAGTAGTATCCTATTAGGGGGGGACCCCCAAGAGACCCAGTACTTC. It encodes CASSILLGGDPQETQYF.

This rearrangement joins TRBV5-1 to TRBJ1-3; D might be TRBD1 (6 bases). The CDR3 runs 16 residues. Germline V gene lookup returns CDR1 SGHRS and CDR2 YFSETQ. V lost 4 bases and J 0 bases, leaving 14 bases between the germline ends. The CDR3 loop is CASSNDRPTSGNTIYF. The CDR3 DNA reads TGCGCCAGCAGCAACGACAGGCCAACCTCTGGAAACACCATATATTTT.

This clone was detected a few times. The gene calls are TRBV18 and TRBJ1-1; TRBD1 matches 9 bases. The length of the CDR3 is 17 residues. CDR1 is KGHSH and CDR2 is LQKENI in the germline V gene. With 4 bases clipped from V and 1 base from J, the junction kept 10 bases outside the gene matches. The CDR3 loop reads CASSRSPGTGSNTEAFF. The CDR3 DNA is TGTGCCAGCTCACGGAGTCCCGGGACAGGGTCGAACACTGAAGCTTTCTTT.

This rearrangement joins TRBV4-1 to TRBJ1-2, with D perhaps TRBD1 (5 bases). The CDR3 contains 14 residues. Germline V gives CDR1 MGHRA, CDR2 YSYEKL. V was trimmed by 4 bases and J by 3 bases, leaving 12 bases between them. CDR3 nucleotide sequence: TGCGCCAGCAGCCCTCAACAGGTTGACTATGGCTACACCTTC. It specifies CASSPQQVDYGYTF.

Written as DNA, the CDR3 is TGTGCCAGCAGCCAACCCGCAGCAGCTAACTATGGCTACACCTTC. Translated, it gives CASSQPAAANYGYTF. The J gene is TRBJ1-2, the V gene TRBV3-1 (or the pseudogene TRBV3-2); D gene uncertain. The ends were cut back, 2 bases at V and 0 bases at J, with 10 bases in the middle. Germline V gene data show CDR1 as LGHDT and CDR2 as YNNKEL (reference sequence). The CDR3 totals 15 residues.

The gene calls are TRBV13 and TRBJ2-1; TRBD2 aligns across 13 bases. This CDR3 has 22 residues. After removal of 1 base from V and 0 bases from J, the junction contained 15 bases not matched to a gene. The V gene's germline CDR1 is PRHDT and CDR2 FYEKMQ (reference sequence). The CDR3 region has the DNA TGTGCCAGCAGCTTAGACCTTTCGGGGGGACTAGCGGGGAGGAGCTCCTACAATGAGCAGTTCTTC. It encodes CASSLDLSGGLAGRSSYNEQFF.

J is TRBJ2-7 and V is TRBV13; no firm D call. Germline CDR1 is PRHDT and CDR2 is FYEKMQ (reference sequence). The V end lost 6 bases, the J end lost 2 bases, and 14 bases lay between the germline ends. This CDR3 is 14 amino acids long. CDR3 region: CASSPTMTTYEQYF. For the CDR3, the DNA is TGTGCCAGCAGTCCCACAATGACCACCTACGAGCAGTACTTC.

The chain combines TRBV4-2 with TRBJ1-2; D might be TRBD1 (5 bases). This CDR3 spans 16 amino acids. V was trimmed by 0 bases and J by 5 bases, leaving 16 bases between them. The germline gives CDR1 LGHNA, CDR2 YNFKEQ. CDR3 DNA: TGTGCCAGCAGCCAAGAGGGGCAGGTTTTTGGTTATGGCTACACCTTC. Its protein product is CASSQEGQVFGYGYTF.

V usage is TRBV10-3 and J usage is TRBJ1-2, with D possibly being TRBD1 (6 bases). The CDR3 consists of 15 residues. V gave up 7 bases and J gave up 5 bases, with 20 bases separating them. Germline values: CDR1 ENHRY, CDR2 SYGVKD. The CDR3 DNA follows: TGTGCCATCAACAATAGAAGGGACATTCAATATGGCTACACCTTC. Amino acids: CAINNRRDIQYGYTF.

V and J are TRBV6-1 and TRBJ2-7, with D perhaps assigned TRBD1 or TRBD2 (5 bases each). Germline V gives CDR1 MNHNS, CDR2 SASEGT. The CDR3 extends over 15 amino acids. The V gene lost 3 bases and the J gene lost 2 bases, with 14 bases spanning the gap. The chain's CDR3 is CASSDFGTAAYEQYF. The CDR3 region has the DNA TGTGCCAGCAGTGATTTCGGGACCGCGGCCTACGAGCAGTACTTC.

A single count supports this clone. The rearrangement uses TRBV19 and TRBJ1-5; 10 nucleotides match TRBD1. V lost 10 bases to trimming and J lost 5 bases; unmatched junction nucleotides: 11. This CDR3 is 15 amino acids long. Germline CDR1 and CDR2: LNHDA and SQIVND (reference sequence). This chain's CDR3 is CATSLDRGLYQPQHF. The CDR3, as DNA: TGTGCCACCTCCCTCGACAGGGGGCTATATCAGCCCCAGCATTTT. Full variable domain (rest looked up from reference TRBV19 and TRBJ1-5): DGGITQSPKYLFRKEGQNVTLSCEQNLNHDAMYWYRQDPGQGLRLIYYSQIVNDFQKGDIAEGYSVSREKKESFPLTVTSAQKNPTAFYLCATSLDRGLYQPQHFGDGTRLSIL.

Worth noting for this clone: Different DNA sequences within this sample yield the same CDR3. The chain is built from TRBV7-9 and TRBJ1-5; no clear D. With 1 base removed from V and 0 bases from J, the gap between germline ends came to 10 bases. The CDR3 totals 16 residues. Germline CDR1 reads SEHNR; CDR2 reads FQNEAQ (reference sequence). The CDR3 DNA reads TGTGCCAGCAGCTTAGGTTCCGGGTATAGCAATCAGCCCCAGCATTTT. The encoded protein is CASSLGSGYSNQPQHF.

The rearrangement links TRBV28 to TRBJ2-1, with 9 bases that match TRBD1. The CDR3 has 14 residues. The ends lost 5 bases at V and 8 bases at J; junction bases unmatched: 7. Germline V lookup: CDR1 MDHEN, CDR2 SYDVKM. The DNA for the CDR3 is TGTGCCAGCAGTCCCCGGGACAGGGAAGATGAGCAGTTCTTC. It yields the protein CASSPRDREDEQFF.

The chain employs TRBV4-1 and TRBJ1-5; TRBD1 is a possible D gene (5 bases). CDR1 is MGHRA and CDR2 is YSYEKL in the germline V gene. This CDR3 has 16 residues. Deletions cut 0 bases from V and 4 bases from J, with 13 bases between. This CDR3 is CASSQEGQGKNQPQHF. In DNA form, the CDR3 reads TGCGCCAGCAGCCAAGAGGGGCAGGGCAAGAATCAGCCCCAGCATTTT.

This rearrangement joins TRBV14 to TRBJ2-1, with no clear D. The CDR3 is 12 amino acids. V was shortened by 2 bases and J by 7 bases, with 6 bases between the two germline ends. The germline CDR1 and CDR2 sequences are SGHDN and FVKESK. The CDR3 sequence is CASSQLSNEQFF. Written as DNA, the CDR3 is TGTGCCAGCAGCCAACTCTCTAATGAGCAGTTCTTC.